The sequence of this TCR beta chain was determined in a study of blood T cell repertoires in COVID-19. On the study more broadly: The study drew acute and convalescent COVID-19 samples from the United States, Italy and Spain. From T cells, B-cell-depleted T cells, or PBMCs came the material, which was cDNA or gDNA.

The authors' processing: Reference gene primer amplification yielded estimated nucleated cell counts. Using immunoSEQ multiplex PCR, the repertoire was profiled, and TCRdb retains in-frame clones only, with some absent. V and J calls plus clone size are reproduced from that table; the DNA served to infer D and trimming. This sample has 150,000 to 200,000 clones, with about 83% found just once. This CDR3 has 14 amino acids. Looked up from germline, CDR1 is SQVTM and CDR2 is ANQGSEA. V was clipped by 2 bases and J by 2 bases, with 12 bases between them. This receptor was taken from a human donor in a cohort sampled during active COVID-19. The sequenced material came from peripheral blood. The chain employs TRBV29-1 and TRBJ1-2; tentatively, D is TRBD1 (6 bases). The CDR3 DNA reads TGCAGCGTTGAATGGGGGGGGCCCAACTATGGCTACACCTTC. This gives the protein CSVEWGGPNYGYTF.